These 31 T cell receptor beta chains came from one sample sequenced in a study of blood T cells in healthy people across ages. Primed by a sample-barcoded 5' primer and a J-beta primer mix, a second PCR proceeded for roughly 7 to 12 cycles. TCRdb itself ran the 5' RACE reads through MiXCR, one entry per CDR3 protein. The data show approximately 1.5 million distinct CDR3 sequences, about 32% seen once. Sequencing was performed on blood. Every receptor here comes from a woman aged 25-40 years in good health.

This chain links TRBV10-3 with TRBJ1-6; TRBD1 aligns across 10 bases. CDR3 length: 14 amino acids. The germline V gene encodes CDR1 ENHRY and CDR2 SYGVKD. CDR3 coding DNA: TGTGCGATCGGGAACGGGACAGGGGTTTCACCCCTCCACTTT. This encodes CAIGNGTGVSPLHF.

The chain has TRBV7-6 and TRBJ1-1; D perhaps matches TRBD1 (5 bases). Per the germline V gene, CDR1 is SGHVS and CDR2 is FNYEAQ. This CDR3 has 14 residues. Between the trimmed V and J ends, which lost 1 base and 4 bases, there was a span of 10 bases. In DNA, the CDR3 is TGTGCCAGCAGCTTAGAAGAGGGGAGCACTGAAGCTTTCTTT. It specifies CASSLEEGSTEAFF.

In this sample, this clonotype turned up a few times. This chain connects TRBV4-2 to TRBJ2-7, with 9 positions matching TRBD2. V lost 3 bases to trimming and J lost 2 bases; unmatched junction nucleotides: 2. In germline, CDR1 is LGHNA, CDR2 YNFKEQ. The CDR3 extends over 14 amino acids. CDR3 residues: CASSHLAGTYEQYF. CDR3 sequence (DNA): TGTGCCAGCAGCCATCTAGCGGGGACCTACGAGCAGTACTTC.

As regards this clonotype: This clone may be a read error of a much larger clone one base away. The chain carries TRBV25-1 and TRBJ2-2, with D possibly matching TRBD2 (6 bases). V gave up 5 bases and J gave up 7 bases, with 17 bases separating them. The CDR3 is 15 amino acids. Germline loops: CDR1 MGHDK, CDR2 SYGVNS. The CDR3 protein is CASSHIGWRGGELFF. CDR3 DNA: TGTGCCAGCAGTCATATAGGTTGGAGGGGCGGGGAGCTGTTTTTT.

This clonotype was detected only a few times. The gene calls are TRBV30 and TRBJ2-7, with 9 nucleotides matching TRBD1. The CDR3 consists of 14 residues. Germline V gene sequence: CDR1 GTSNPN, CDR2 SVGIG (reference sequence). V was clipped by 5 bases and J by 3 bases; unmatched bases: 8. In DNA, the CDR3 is TGTGCCTGGCCATACGGGACAGGGAACTACGAGCAGTACTTC. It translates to CAWPYGTGNYEQYF.

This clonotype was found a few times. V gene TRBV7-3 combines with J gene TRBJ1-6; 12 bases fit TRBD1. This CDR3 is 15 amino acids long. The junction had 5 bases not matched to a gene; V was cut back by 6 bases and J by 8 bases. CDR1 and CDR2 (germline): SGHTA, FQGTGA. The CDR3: CASRRDRGPYSPLHF. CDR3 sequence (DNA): TGTGCCAGCAGACGGGACAGGGGGCCTTATTCACCCCTCCACTTT.

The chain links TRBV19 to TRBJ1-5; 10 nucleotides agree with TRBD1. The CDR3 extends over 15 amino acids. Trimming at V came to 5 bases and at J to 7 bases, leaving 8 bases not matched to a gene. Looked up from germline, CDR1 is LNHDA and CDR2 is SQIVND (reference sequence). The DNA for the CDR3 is TGTGCCAGTAGTCTGGGACAGGGGTCCTCCCAGCCCCAGCATTTT. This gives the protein CASSLGQGSSQPQHF.

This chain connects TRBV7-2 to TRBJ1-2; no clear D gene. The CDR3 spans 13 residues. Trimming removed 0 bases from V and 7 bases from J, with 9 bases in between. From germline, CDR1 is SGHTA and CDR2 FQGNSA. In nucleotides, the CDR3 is TGTGCCAGCAGCTTAGCTTCGGGTCCTGGCTACACCTTC. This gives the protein CASSLASGPGYTF.

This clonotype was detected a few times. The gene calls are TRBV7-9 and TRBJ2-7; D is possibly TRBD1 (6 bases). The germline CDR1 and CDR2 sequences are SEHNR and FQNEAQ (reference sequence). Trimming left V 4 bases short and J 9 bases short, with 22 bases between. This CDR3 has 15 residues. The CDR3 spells CASSSRDTLVGGQYF. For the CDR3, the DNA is TGTGCCAGCAGCTCCCGGGACACGCTCGTTGGAGGGCAGTACTTC.

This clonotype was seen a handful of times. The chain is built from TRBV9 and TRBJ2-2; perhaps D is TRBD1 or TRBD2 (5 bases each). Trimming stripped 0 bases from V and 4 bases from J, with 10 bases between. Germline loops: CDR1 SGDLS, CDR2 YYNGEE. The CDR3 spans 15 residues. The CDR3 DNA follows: TGTGCCAGCAGCGTAGGAGGGGAGAGCACCGGGGAGCTGTTTTTT. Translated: CASSVGGESTGELFF.

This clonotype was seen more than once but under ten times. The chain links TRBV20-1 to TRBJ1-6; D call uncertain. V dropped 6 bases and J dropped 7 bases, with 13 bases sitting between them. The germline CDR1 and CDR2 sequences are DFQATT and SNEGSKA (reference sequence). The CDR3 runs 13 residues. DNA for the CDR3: TGCAGTGCAGTCCGGGATCCCAATTCACCCCTCCACTTT. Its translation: CSAVRDPNSPLHF.

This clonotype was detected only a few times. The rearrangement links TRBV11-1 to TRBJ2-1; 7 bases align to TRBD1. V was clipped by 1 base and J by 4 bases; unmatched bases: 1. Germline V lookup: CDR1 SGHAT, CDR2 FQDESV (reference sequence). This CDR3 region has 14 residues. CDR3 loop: CASSLVGQYNEQFF. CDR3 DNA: TGTGCCAGCAGCTTAGTGGGACAGTACAATGAGCAGTTCTTC.

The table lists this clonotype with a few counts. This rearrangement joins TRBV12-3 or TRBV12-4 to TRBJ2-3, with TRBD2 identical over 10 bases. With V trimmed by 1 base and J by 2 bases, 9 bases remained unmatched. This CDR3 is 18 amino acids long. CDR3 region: CASSLVFGLAVPTDTQYF. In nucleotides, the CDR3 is TGTGCCAGCAGTTTAGTTTTTGGACTAGCGGTCCCCACAGATACGCAGTATTTT.

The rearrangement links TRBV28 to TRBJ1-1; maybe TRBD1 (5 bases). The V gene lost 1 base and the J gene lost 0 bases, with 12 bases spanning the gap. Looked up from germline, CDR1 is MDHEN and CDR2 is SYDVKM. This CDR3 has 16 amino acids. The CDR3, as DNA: TGTGCCAGCAGTTTATTATACTCAGGGTTGAACACTGAAGCTTTCTTT. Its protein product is CASSLLYSGLNTEAFF.

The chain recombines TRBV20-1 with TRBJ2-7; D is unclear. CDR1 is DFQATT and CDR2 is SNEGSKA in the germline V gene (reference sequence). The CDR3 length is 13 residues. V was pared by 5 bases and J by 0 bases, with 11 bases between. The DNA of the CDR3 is TGCAGTGCTCTCCGGCGAGACTCCTACGAGCAGTACTTC. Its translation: CSALRRDSYEQYF.

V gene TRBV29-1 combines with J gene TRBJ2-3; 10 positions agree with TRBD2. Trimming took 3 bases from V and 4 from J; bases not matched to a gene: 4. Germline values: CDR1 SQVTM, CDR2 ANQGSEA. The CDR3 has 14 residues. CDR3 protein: CSVEGLAGADTQYF. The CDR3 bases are TGCAGCGTTGAGGGTCTAGCGGGAGCAGATACGCAGTATTTT.

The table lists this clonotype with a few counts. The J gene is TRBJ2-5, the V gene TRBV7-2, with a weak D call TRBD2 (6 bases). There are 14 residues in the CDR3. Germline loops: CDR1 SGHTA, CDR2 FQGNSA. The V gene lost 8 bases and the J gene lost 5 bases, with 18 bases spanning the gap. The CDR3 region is CASRPGGSRETQYF. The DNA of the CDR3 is TGTGCCAGCCGCCCTGGGGGGTCTAGGGAGACCCAGTACTTC.

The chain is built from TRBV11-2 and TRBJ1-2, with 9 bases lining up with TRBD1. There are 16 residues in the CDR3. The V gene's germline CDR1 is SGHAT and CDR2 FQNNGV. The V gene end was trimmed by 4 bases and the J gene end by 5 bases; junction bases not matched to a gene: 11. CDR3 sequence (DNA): TGTGCCAGCAGCTCTGGGACAGGGCGATCTGGATATGGCTACACCTTC. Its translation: CASSSGTGRSGYGYTF. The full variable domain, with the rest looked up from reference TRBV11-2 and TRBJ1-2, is EAGVAQSPRYKIIEKRQSVAFWCNPISGHATLYWYQQILGQGPKLLIQFQNNGVVDDSQLPKDRFSAERLKGVDSTLKIQPAKLEDSAVYLCASSSGTGRSGYGYTFGSGTRLTVV.

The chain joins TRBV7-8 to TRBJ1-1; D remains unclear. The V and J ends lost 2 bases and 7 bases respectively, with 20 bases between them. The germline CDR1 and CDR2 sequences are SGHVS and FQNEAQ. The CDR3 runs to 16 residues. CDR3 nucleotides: TGTGCCAGCAGCTTATGGTTCCGGCAGTCCGTCCTTGAAGCTTTCTTT. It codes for CASSLWFRQSVLEAFF.

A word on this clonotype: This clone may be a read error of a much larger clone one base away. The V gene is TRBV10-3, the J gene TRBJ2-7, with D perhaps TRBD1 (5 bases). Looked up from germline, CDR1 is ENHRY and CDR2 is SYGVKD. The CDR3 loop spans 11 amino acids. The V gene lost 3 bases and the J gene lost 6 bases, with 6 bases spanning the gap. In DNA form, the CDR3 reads TGTGCCATCAGTGAAGGGGCCGAGCAGTACTTC. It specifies CAISEGAEQYF.

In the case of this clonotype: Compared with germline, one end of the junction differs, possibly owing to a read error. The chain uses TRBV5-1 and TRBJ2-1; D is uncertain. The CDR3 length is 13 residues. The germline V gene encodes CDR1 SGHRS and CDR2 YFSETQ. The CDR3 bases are TGCGCCAGCAGCCTCGACTCCTACAATGAGCCGTTCTTC. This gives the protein CASSLDSYNEPFF. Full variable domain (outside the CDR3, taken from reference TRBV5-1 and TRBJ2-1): KAGVTQTPRYLIKTRGQQVTLSCSPISGHRSVSWYQQTPGQGLQFLFEYFSETQRNKGNFPGRFSGRQFSNSRSEMNVSTLELGDSALYLCASSLDSYNEPFFGPGTRLTVL.

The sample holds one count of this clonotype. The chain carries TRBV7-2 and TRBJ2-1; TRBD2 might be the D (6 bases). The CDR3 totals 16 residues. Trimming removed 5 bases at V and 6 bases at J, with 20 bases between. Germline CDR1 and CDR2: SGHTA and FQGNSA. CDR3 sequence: CASSPGDRGTPNEQFF. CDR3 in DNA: TGTGCCAGCAGCCCCGGGGATCGCGGGACTCCCAATGAGCAGTTCTTC.

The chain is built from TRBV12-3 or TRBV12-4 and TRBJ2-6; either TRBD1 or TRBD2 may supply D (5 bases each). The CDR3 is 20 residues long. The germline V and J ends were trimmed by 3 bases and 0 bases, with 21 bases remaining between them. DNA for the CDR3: TGTGCCAGCAGTTTCGGGCCGTGGGACGGACTGAACTCTGGGGCCAACGTCCTGACTTTC. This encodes CASSFGPWDGLNSGANVLTF.

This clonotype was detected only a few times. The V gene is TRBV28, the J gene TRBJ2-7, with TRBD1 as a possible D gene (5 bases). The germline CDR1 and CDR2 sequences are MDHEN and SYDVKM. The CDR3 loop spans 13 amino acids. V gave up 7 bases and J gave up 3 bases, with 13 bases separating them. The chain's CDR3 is CASKSRAIYEQYF. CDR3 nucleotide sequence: TGTGCCAGCAAAAGCAGGGCAATCTACGAGCAGTACTTC.

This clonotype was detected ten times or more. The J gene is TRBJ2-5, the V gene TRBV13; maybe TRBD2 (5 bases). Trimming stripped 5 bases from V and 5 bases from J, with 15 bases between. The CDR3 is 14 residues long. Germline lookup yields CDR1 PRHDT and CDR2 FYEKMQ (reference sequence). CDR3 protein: CASSPIAKGETQYF. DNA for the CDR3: TGTGCCAGCAGCCCGATAGCGAAAGGGGAGACCCAGTACTTC.

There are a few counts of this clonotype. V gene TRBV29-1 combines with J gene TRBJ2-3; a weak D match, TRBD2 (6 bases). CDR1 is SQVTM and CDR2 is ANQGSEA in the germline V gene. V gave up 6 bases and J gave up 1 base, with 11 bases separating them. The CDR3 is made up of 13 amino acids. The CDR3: CSVDQRGTDTQYF. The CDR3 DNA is TGCAGCGTGGATCAGCGGGGCACAGATACGCAGTATTTT.

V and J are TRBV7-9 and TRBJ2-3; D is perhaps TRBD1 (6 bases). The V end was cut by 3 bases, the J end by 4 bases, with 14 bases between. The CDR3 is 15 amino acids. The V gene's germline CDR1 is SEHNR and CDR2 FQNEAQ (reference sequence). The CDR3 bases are TGTGCCAGCAGCTTTCTCACCGAGGGGGCAGATACGCAGTATTTT. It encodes CASSFLTEGADTQYF.

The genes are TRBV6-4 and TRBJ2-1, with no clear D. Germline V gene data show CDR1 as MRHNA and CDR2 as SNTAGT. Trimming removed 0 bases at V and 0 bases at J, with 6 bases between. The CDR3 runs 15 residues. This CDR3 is CASSDSWSSYNEQFF. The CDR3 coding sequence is TGTGCCAGCAGTGACTCATGGAGCTCCTACAATGAGCAGTTCTTC.

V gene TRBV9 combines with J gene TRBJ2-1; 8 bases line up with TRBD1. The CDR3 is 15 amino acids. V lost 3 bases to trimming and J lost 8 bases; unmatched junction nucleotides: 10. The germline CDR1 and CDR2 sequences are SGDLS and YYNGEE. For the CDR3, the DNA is TGTGCCAGCAGCGCGGGACAGGCCTTGGGGGATGAGCAGTTCTTC. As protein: CASSAGQALGDEQFF.

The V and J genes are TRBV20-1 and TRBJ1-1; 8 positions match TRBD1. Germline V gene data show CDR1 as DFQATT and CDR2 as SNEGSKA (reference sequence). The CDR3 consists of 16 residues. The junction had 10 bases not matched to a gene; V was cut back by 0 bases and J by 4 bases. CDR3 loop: CSARDAARTGSTEAFF. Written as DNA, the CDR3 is TGCAGTGCTAGAGACGCTGCAAGGACAGGGAGCACTGAAGCTTTCTTT.

CDR3 in DNA: TGTGCCAGCAGCTTGGGGACTAGTCAGTGGAGTGAGCAGTTCTTC. Protein sequence: CASSLGTSQWSEQFF. V gene TRBV5-6 combines with J gene TRBJ2-1; 7 nucleotides agree with TRBD2. The CDR3 contains 15 residues. Germline V gene sequence: CDR1 SGHDT, CDR2 YYEEEE. V lost 0 bases and J lost 9; bases outside the gene matches: 9.